These T cell receptor beta chains were read from a single sample in a study of cytomegalovirus exposure and HLA in healthy donors. TCRdb's table, derived via immunoSEQ multiplex PCR, lists solely in-frame clones and lacks some. The table lists some 66,000 clones, 97% of them singletons. Material: PBMCs. The receptor source for this set is a woman aged 18-29 years in good health and CMV-seropositive. The CDR3 runs from the conserved cysteine through the conserved F or W. Each record gives: V gene, J gene, clone size, D gene, CDR3 protein, CDR3 DNA. D genes are given only for firm matches. Clone size is shown for a subset of rows, as once, few, many or a class of expanded clone.

TRBV5-4,TRBJ2-5,.,.,CASSRNTGGGETQYF,TGTGCCAGCAGCCGAAACACAGGGGGGGGAGAGACCCAGTACTTC
TRBV28,TRBJ1-4,.,.,CASSLSNEKLFF,TGTGCCAGCAGTTTGTCAAATGAAAAACTGTTTTTT
TRBV5-4,TRBJ1-3,.,.,CASSTGAAISGNTIYF,TGTGCCAGCAGCACCGGCGCGGCTATCTCTGGAAACACCATATATTTT
TRBV27,TRBJ2-7,.,TRBD2,CASSFGGGGAPEQYF,TGTGCCAGCAGTTTTGGGGGCGGGGGGGCCCCCGAGCAGTACTTC
TRBV10-3,TRBJ2-1,.,.,CAISESFRVSSYNEQFF,TGTGCCATCAGTGAGTCGTTCAGGGTGAGCTCCTACAATGAGCAGTTCTTC
TRBV19,TRBJ1-2,.,.,CASSIVGSSDRDNYGYTF,TGTGCCAGTAGTATAGTAGGCTCGTCGGACAGAGATAACTATGGCTACACCTTC
TRBV18,TRBJ2-7,.,TRBD2,CASSSRTSGSDEQYF,TGTGCCAGCTCTTCCCGGACTAGCGGGAGTGACGAGCAGTACTTC
TRBV2,TRBJ1-1,.,.,CASVRGLGTEAFF,TGTGCCAGCGTCCGGGGGTTGGGCACTGAAGCTTTCTTT
TRBV7-9,TRBJ2-1,.,TRBD2,CASSLEGVAGGNEQFF,TGTGCCAGCAGCTTAGAAGGGGTAGCGGGAGGGAATGAGCAGTTCTTC
TRBV29-1,TRBJ1-1,.,.,CSVGGLGGTEAFF,TGCAGCGTTGGGGGGCTAGGGGGCACTGAAGCTTTCTTT
TRBV9,TRBJ1-4,.,TRBD1,CASSARTGGTTTNEKLFF,TGTGCCAGCAGCGCCCGGACAGGGGGTACTACGACTAATGAAAAACTGTTTTTT
TRBV18,TRBJ1-1,.,.,CASSPLPPGAAVLMNTEAFF,TGTGCCAGCTCACCATTACCCCCTGGGGCAGCAGTCCTTATGAACACTGAAGCTTTCTTT
TRBV27,TRBJ1-2,few,TRBD1,CASTHQGAAGYTF,TGTGCCAGCACACATCAGGGGGCCGCTGGCTACACCTTC
TRBV2,TRBJ2-7,.,TRBD2,CASSGTLAGGPRLDYEQYF,TGTGCCAGCAGTGGAACGCTAGCGGGAGGGCCTCGCCTGGATTACGAGCAGTACTTC
TRBV28,TRBJ1-1,once,.,CASSPTTRNTEAFF,TGTGCCAGCAGCCCAACGACAAGGAACACTGAAGCTTTCTTT
TRBV29-1,TRBJ2-1,.,TRBD2,CSVEGGTSGTITYNEQFF,TGCAGCGTTGAAGGGGGGACTAGCGGGACGATAACCTACAATGAGCAGTTCTTC
TRBV10-3,TRBJ1-2,.,TRBD1,CAISEVDRAAYGYTF,TGTGCCATCAGTGAGGTAGACAGGGCCGCCTATGGCTACACCTTC
TRBV29-1,TRBJ2-3,.,.,CSFLTGSTDTQYF,TGCAGCTTCTTGACAGGTAGCACAGATACGCAGTATTTT
TRBV28,TRBJ1-3,.,.,CASSRGATGNTIYF,TGTGCCAGCAGTCGGGGGGCGACGGGAAACACCATATATTTT
TRBV5-5,TRBJ2-5,once,.,CASSARTVQETQYF,TGTGCCAGCAGCGCTAGGACAGTCCAAGAGACCCAGTACTTC
TRBV10-3,TRBJ2-1,.,TRBD2,CAISESGTSGTYNEQFF,TGTGCCATCAGTGAGTCCGGGACTAGCGGGACTTACAATGAGCAGTTCTTC
TRBV9,TRBJ2-7,.,TRBD2,CASSAPTSGSSYEQYF,TGTGCCAGCAGCGCGCCGACTAGCGGGAGCTCCTACGAGCAGTACTTC
TRBV9,TRBJ2-1,.,.,CASSGRLDGAYNEQFF,TGTGCCAGCAGCGGCCGACTAGATGGGGCCTACAATGAGCAGTTCTTC
TRBV7-3,TRBJ2-2,.,.,CASSLLGFSENTGELFF,TGTGCCAGCAGCTTACTTGGGTTTAGCGAGAACACCGGGGAGCTGTTTTTT
TRBV7-2,TRBJ2-6,.,.,CASSLGFWAGGAGANVLTF,TGTGCCAGCAGCTTAGGGTTTTGGGCAGGAGGTGCTGGGGCCAACGTCCTGACTTTC
TRBV30,TRBJ2-4,.,TRBD1,CASSAGGNGIQYF,TGTGCCTCCTCAGCAGGGGGAAACGGCATTCAGTACTTC
TRBV12-5,TRBJ2-7,.,.,CASEYTGISYEQYF,TGTGCTAGTGAGTATACAGGGATCTCCTACGAGCAGTACTTC
TRBV28,TRBJ1-4,.,.,CASSLLTFPGEKLFF,TGTGCCAGCAGTTTATTAACGTTCCCGGGGGAAAAACTGTTTTTT
TRBV9,TRBJ1-2,once,TRBD1,CASSGTGDRHYGYTF,TGTGCCAGTTCCGGGACAGGGGACAGACACTATGGCTACACCTTC
TRBV4-2,TRBJ2-3,once,.,CASSQDRIPGLRTDTQYF,TGTGCCAGCAGCCAAGATAGGATCCCGGGACTCCGCACAGATACGCAGTATTTT
TRBV6-1,TRBJ1-5,.,.,CASSAYESNQPQHF,TGTGCCAGCAGTGCCTACGAGAGCAATCAGCCCCAGCATTTT
TRBV9,TRBJ2-7,.,TRBD1,CASSVVGDSYEQYF,TGTGCCAGCAGCGTAGTGGGGGACAGCTACGAGCAGTACTTC
TRBV25-1,TRBJ1-5,.,TRBD1,CASGDREGGQPQHF,TGTGCCAGCGGCGACAGGGAAGGAGGTCAGCCCCAGCATTTT
TRBV7-3,TRBJ1-2,.,.,CASSFSSADPSGYTF,TGTGCCAGCAGCTTCTCATCGGCCGATCCTAGTGGCTACACCTTC
TRBV21-1,TRBJ2-7,.,.,CASKRTSGSFYEQYF,TGTGCCAGCAAGAGGACTAGCGGGAGTTTCTACGAGCAGTACTTC
TRBV30,TRBJ1-1,.,TRBD1,CAWSQGGRLDFMNTEAFF,TGTGCCTGGAGTCAGGGGGGACGGTTAGATTTCATGAACACTGAAGCTTTCTTT
TRBV9,TRBJ1-3,.,.,CASSDNRATGNTIYF,TGTGCCAGCAGCGACAACAGGGCTACGGGAAACACCATATATTTT
TRBV7-2,TRBJ2-1,.,.,CASSLTMDYSIYNEQFF,TGTGCCAGCAGCTTAACGATGGACTATTCGATTTACAATGAGCAGTTCTTC
TRBV7-7,TRBJ2-4,.,TRBD1,CASSPGQGIGIQYF,TGTGCTAGCAGCCCGGGACAGGGGATTGGCATTCAGTACTTC
TRBV6-6,TRBJ1-2,.,TRBD1,CASRRTGTDGYTF,TGTGCCAGCAGACGGACAGGGACGGATGGCTACACCTTC
TRBV28,TRBJ1-5,.,.,CASSFPGGNQPQHF,TGTGCCAGCAGTTTCCCGGGGGGCAATCAGCCCCAGCATTTT
TRBV6-1,TRBJ1-2,.,TRBD1,CASLGQVYGYTF,TGTGCCAGCCTTGGACAGGTCTATGGCTACACCTTC
TRBV29-1,TRBJ1-1,.,TRBD1,CSVPKTGSEAFF,TGCAGCGTTCCAAAGACAGGGTCTGAAGCTTTCTTT
TRBV30,TRBJ1-5,.,TRBD1,CAWSVFRGAGGNQPQHF,TGTGCCTGGAGTGTATTCAGGGGGGCAGGCGGCAATCAGCCCCAGCATTTT
TRBV7-9,TRBJ2-2,.,.,CASRGSNTGELFF,TGTGCCAGCAGGGGCTCAAACACCGGGGAGCTGTTTTTT
TRBV6-1,TRBJ2-7,.,TRBD1,CASRSYRDRAYEQYF,TGTGCCAGCAGAAGCTACCGGGACAGGGCCTACGAGCAGTACTTC
TRBV28,TRBJ2-7,.,.,CASRAAGGREQYF,TGTGCCAGCAGAGCCGCCGGGGGGCGGGAGCAGTACTTC
TRBV30,TRBJ1-1,.,TRBD1,CAWSQNRGPGNTEAFF,TGTGCCTGGAGCCAAAACAGGGGGCCAGGGAACACTGAAGCTTTCTTT